The subject of this entry is one TCR beta chain. Antigen: not known. The ends were cut back, 3 bases at V and 1 base at J, with 10 bases in the middle. This CDR3 is 14 amino acids long. Per the germline V gene, CDR1 is SGHKS and CDR2 is YYEKEE (reference sequence). The data were produced by immunoSEQ multiplex PCR, yet TCRdb's version contains in-frame clones alone and is incomplete. The top ten clones hold around 0.058% of a sample with around 600,000 clones, about 96% of them seen once. This entry is derived from a study of shared clonotypes between healthy human individuals. Researchers partitioned CD4+ cells into CD45RA+ naive and CD45RA-negative memory subsets. Notes on the study in general: Several donors shared 4.5% to 6.5% of their naive CD4 clonotypes. Among non-shared clonotypes, generation probabilities were lower than among those shared by all four donors. In general, naive subsets displayed greater estimated richness than memory subsets did.

V and J are TRBV5-5 and TRBJ1-1, with D maybe TRBD1 (6 bases). Material: naive CD4+ T cells sorted from blood. The subset: CD45RA+ positively selected. The clonotype was recovered from a woman in her 30s in good health. CDR3: CASSWGQKNTEAFF. The CDR3 nucleotides are TGTGCCAGCAGCTGGGGGCAAAAGAACACTGAAGCTTTCTTT. The full variable domain, in which reference TRBV5-5 and TRBJ1-1 provide the parts outside the CDR3, is DAGVTQSPTHLIKTRGQQVTLRCSPISGHKSVSWYQQVLGQGPQFIFQYYEKEERGRGNFPDRFSARQFPNYSSELNVNALLLGDSALYLCASSWGQKNTEAFFGQGTRLTVV.